Following are 7 T cell receptor beta chains from one sample sequenced in a study of cytomegalovirus exposure and HLA in healthy donors. 13 Jbeta primers and 60 Vbeta primers were used for the PCR. This table comes from immunoSEQ multiplex PCR, and its TCRdb copy is limited to in-frame clones, with some not included. Seen here are roughly 99,000 clones, 60% to 80% observed once, and the top ten hold roughly 2.3%. Sequencing was performed on PBMCs. These receptors were obtained from a man in his late teens or twenties in good health and CMV-seronegative.

This chain uses TRBV9 with TRBJ1-3; 7 bases match TRBD1. This CDR3 spans 16 amino acids. Unmatched junction bases numbered 5, after V lost 0 bases and J lost 2 bases. Germline V CDR1 and CDR2: SGDLS, YYNGEE. For the CDR3, the DNA is TGTGCCAGCAGCGTAGTCCCAGGGGGGCCTGGAAACACCATATATTTT. Translated: CASSVVPGGPGNTIYF.

V and J are TRBV5-1 and TRBJ2-5, with 9 bases fitting TRBD1. This CDR3 is 15 amino acids long. Germline CDR1 is SGHRS and CDR2 is YFSETQ. J lost 4 bases, V lost 4 bases, and 8 bases had no gene match. The CDR3 DNA is TGCGCCAGCAGCGTCCGGGGGACAGGGACAGAGACCCAGTACTTC. Amino acid sequence: CASSVRGTGTETQYF.

The chain has TRBV28 and TRBJ1-1, with D maybe TRBD1 (6 bases). CDR3 length: 15 residues. The V and J ends lost 5 bases and 1 base respectively, with 14 bases between them. Germline CDR1 and CDR2: MDHEN and SYDVKM. Here the CDR3 reads CASSLRRQANTEAFF. The CDR3 nucleotides are TGTGCCAGCAGTCTGAGGCGACAGGCGAACACTGAAGCTTTCTTT.

This sequence joins TRBV7-3 and TRBJ2-2; TRBD2 might be the D (6 bases). The V end was cut by 5 bases, the J end by 7 bases, with 11 bases between. Germline V gene data show CDR1 as SGHTA and CDR2 as FQGTGA. This CDR3 region has 13 residues. This CDR3 is CASSPRRGGELFF. In nucleotides, the CDR3 is TGTGCCAGCAGCCCCCGGCGGGGCGGGGAGCTGTTTTTT.

This sequence joins TRBV19 and TRBJ1-2, with 7 bases that match TRBD1. Germline values: CDR1 LNHDA, CDR2 SQIVND (reference sequence). The V gene end was trimmed by 1 base and the J gene end by 11 bases; junction bases not matched to a gene: 7. The CDR3 consists of 13 residues. The CDR3 region is CASSIGDRAWYTF. The CDR3 nucleotides read TGTGCCAGTAGTATAGGCGACAGGGCCTGGTACACCTTC.

This sequence joins TRBV5-4 and TRBJ2-1, with TRBD1 matching 10 bases. CDR1 is SGHNT, CDR2 YYREEE, per germline (reference sequence). This CDR3 is built from 16 residues. The J segment lost 6 bases and the V segment lost 4 bases, leaving 10 bases of the junction unmatched. DNA of the CDR3: TGTGCCAGCAGCCGGGGCCGGGACAGGGGCTCCAATGAGCAGTTCTTC. Protein product: CASSRGRDRGSNEQFF.

This chain connects TRBV19 to TRBJ1-1, with D tentatively TRBD1 (6 bases). The length of the CDR3 is 14 residues. The V end was cut by 6 bases, the J end by 8 bases, with 19 bases between. The germline V gene encodes CDR1 LNHDA and CDR2 SQIVND (reference sequence). CDR3 nucleotides: TGTGCCAGTAGAGAATACCCCCAGGGGAGAGAAGCTTTCTTT. Amino acid sequence: CASREYPQGREAFF.